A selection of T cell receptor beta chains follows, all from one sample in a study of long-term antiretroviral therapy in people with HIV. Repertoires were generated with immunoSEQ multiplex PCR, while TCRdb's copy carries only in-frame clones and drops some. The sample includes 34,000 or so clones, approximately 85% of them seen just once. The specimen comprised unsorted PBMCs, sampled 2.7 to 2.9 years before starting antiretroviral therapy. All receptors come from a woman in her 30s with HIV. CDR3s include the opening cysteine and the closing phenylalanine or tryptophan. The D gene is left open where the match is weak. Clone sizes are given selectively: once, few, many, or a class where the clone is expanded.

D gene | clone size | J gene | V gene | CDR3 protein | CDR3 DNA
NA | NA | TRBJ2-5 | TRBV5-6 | CASSLDVTGQETQYF | TGTGCCAGCAGCTTGGATGTCACAGGCCAAGAGACCCAGTACTTC
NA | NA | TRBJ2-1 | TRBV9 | CASSARWDDNEQFF | TGTGCCAGCAGCGCCCGCTGGGATGACAATGAGCAGTTCTTC
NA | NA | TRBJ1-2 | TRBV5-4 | CASSLAVDPYGYTF | TGTGCCAGCAGCTTGGCGGTGGACCCCTATGGCTACACCTTC
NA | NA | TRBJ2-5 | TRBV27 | CASSLQGPRETQYF | TGTGCCAGCAGTTTACAGGGACCCCGGGAGACCCAGTACTTC
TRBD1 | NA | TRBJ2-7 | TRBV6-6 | CASSLSSLTGGYEQYF | TGTGCCAGCAGTTTGTCTTCATTGACAGGGGGCTACGAGCAGTACTTC
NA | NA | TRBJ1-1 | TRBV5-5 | CASSLLWAGTEAFF | TGTGCCAGCAGCTTGCTCTGGGCGGGCACTGAAGCTTTCTTT
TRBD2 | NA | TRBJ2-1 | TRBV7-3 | CASRPSGGGYNEQFF | TGTGCCAGCAGACCCAGCGGGGGGGGTTACAATGAGCAGTTCTTC
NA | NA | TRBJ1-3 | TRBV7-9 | CASSFAGSGNTIYF | TGTGCCAGCAGCTTCGCGGGTTCTGGAAACACCATATATTTT
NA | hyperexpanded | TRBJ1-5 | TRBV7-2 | CASSSVGDNQPQHF | TGTGCCAGCAGCTCAGTGGGGGACAATCAGCCCCAGCATTTT
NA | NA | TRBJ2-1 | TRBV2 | CASNINEQFF | TGTGCCAGCAATATAAATGAGCAGTTCTTC
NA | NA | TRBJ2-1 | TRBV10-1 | CATPFPEKAQNNEQFF | TGCGCCACCCCTTTTCCTGAGAAAGCCCAGAACAATGAGCAGTTCTTC
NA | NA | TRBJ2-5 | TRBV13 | CASSLDARGGETQYF | TGTGCCAGCAGCTTGGATGCCAGGGGAGGTGAGACCCAGTACTTC
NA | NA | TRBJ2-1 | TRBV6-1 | CASLILPGAYNEQFF | TGTGCCAGCTTGATCCTGCCCGGGGCTTACAATGAGCAGTTCTTC